Presented here are 20 T cell receptor beta chains from one specimen sequenced in a study of blood T cell repertoires in COVID-19. The table came from immunoSEQ multiplex PCR; TCRdb's copy has only in-frame clones and leaves some out. The sample holds about 85,000 clones, 87% seen once. Sequencing was carried out using peripheral blood. Receptor source: a man aged 60-69 years with acute or convalescent COVID-19.

This clone is a singleton in its sample. One junction end does not reproduce the germline sequence, and a read error may be involved. V is TRBV3-1 (or the pseudogene TRBV3-2) and J is TRBJ2-2, with TRBD1 identical over 11 bases. There are 12 residues in the CDR3. Germline-derived CDR1 and CDR2 are LGHDT and YNNKEL (reference sequence). Here the CDR3 DNA reads TGTGCCAGCAGCCAGGGGACAGGGGGGCTGTTTTTT. Translating it yields CASSQGTGGLFF.

This clone was counted a single time. This rearrangement joins TRBV5-1 to TRBJ1-1, with no clear D. The CDR3 consists of 13 residues. CDR1 is SGHRS and CDR2 is YFSETQ in the germline V gene. V lost 0 bases to trimming and J lost 4 bases, with 7 bases between them. CDR3 sequence reads: CASSLGAGTEAFF. DNA for the CDR3: TGCGCCAGCAGCTTGGGGGCTGGCACTGAAGCTTTCTTT. Combining the CDR3 with reference TRBV5-1 and TRBJ1-1 gives the whole variable domain KAGVTQTPRYLIKTRGQQVTLSCSPISGHRSVSWYQQTPGQGLQFLFEYFSETQRNKGNFPGRFSGRQFSNSRSEMNVSTLELGDSALYLCASSLGAGTEAFFGQGTRLTVV.

The chain is built from TRBV25-1 and TRBJ1-2; TRBD1 matches 7 bases. Trimming at V came to 6 bases and at J to 1 base, leaving 8 bases not matched to a gene. Germline CDR1 reads MGHDK; CDR2 reads SYGVNS. CDR3 length: 15 residues. The CDR3 here is CASSRTGTDNYGYTF. The DNA for the CDR3 is TGTGCCAGCAGCAGAACCGGGACAGATAACTATGGCTACACCTTC.

The chain combines TRBV4-2 with TRBJ2-1; 7 positions match TRBD2. V lost 8 bases, J lost 6 bases, and 4 bases stayed unmatched. Germline V gene sequence: CDR1 LGHNA, CDR2 YNFKEQ. The CDR3 has 12 amino acids. The CDR3, as DNA: TGTGCCAGCCGGGGAGGGGCCAATGAGCAGTTCTTC. This translates into CASRGGANEQFF.

This rearrangement joins TRBV6-1 to TRBJ2-1; TRBD2 agrees at 8 bases. This CDR3 has 16 amino acids. Unmatched junction bases numbered 10, after V lost 2 bases and J lost 7 bases. In germline, CDR1 is MNHNS, CDR2 SASEGT. DNA for the CDR3: TGTGCCAGCAGTGAATTTGCTGGCGGGGGGAAAAATGAGCAGTTCTTC. Translating gives CASSEFAGGGKNEQFF.

The rearrangement uses TRBV9 and TRBJ1-4; D remains ambiguous. V lost 0 bases and J 0 bases, leaving 9 bases between the germline ends. Germline loops: CDR1 SGDLS, CDR2 YYNGEE. The CDR3 loop spans 16 amino acids. The CDR3, as DNA: TGTGCCAGCAGCGTAGTTCCCTTTGCAACTAATGAAAAACTGTTTTTT. Translation gives CASSVVPFATNEKLFF.

The V and J genes are TRBV6-5 and TRBJ1-5; D is uncertain. The CDR3 extends over 13 amino acids. The V end lost 0 bases, the J end lost 6 bases, and 6 bases lay between the germline ends. The germline gives CDR1 MNHEY, CDR2 SVGAGI. Here the CDR3 DNA reads TGTGCCAGCAGTTACTCGACGGGTCAGCCCCAGCATTTT. It yields the protein CASSYSTGQPQHF.

This sequence joins TRBV5-6 and TRBJ1-5; TRBD1 agrees at 9 bases. CDR1 is SGHDT, CDR2 YYEEEE, per germline. The trim removed 2 bases at V and 5 bases at J, leaving 8 bases unmatched. This CDR3 is built from 16 residues. The CDR3 DNA follows: TGTGCCAGCAGCTTATATCGGGACAGGGTTTATCAGCCCCAGCATTTT. This translates into CASSLYRDRVYQPQHF.

This chain connects TRBV28 to TRBJ2-2, with 7 nucleotides matching TRBD1. The ends lost 5 bases at V and 1 base at J; junction bases unmatched: 13. The CDR3 runs 18 residues. Per the germline V gene, CDR1 is MDHEN and CDR2 is SYDVKM. The DNA of the CDR3 is TGTGCCAGCAGTCCCTCGCGTTGGGGACAGAAGAACACCGGGGAGCTGTTTTTT. This sequence encodes CASSPSRWGQKNTGELFF.

The chain couples TRBV30 to TRBJ2-7; 7 bases align to TRBD1. The V gene's germline CDR1 is GTSNPN and CDR2 SVGIG (reference sequence). The CDR3 loop spans 14 amino acids. With 3 bases clipped from V and 0 bases from J, the junction kept 5 bases outside the gene matches. In nucleotides, the CDR3 is TGTGCCTGGAGCCACGGGGACAGCTCCTACGAGCAGTACTTC. It codes for CAWSHGDSSYEQYF. The variable domain in full, completed from reference TRBV30 and TRBJ2-7, reads SQTIHQWPATLVQPVGSPLSLECTVEGTSNPNLYWYRQAAGRGLQLLFYSVGIGQISSEVPQNLSASRPQDRQFILSSKKLLLSDSGFYLCAWSHGDSSYEQYFGPGTRLTVT.

The table lists this clone with a few counts. This chain links TRBV12-5 with TRBJ2-1, with TRBD2 matching over 10 bases. In germline, CDR1 is LGHNT, CDR2 FRNRAP. With 1 base clipped from V and 4 bases from J, the junction kept 1 base outside the gene matches. The CDR3 covers 15 residues. The CDR3 loop reads CASGLGTSGYNEQFF. The CDR3 nucleotides read TGTGCTAGTGGTTTGGGGACTAGCGGATACAATGAGCAGTTCTTC.

The rearrangement joins TRBV6-6 to TRBJ1-4, with TRBD1 matching over 7 bases. Losses at the gene ends were 7 bases for V and 1 base for J; bases not matched to a gene: 3. This CDR3 has 14 amino acids. CDR1 is MNHNY, CDR2 SVGAGI, per germline (reference sequence). CDR3 loop: CASKSGGTNEKLFF. Written as DNA, the CDR3 is TGTGCCAGCAAGTCAGGGGGAACTAATGAAAAACTGTTTTTT.

The chain joins TRBV4-2 to TRBJ2-2; the match to TRBD2 covers 15 bases. Germline V gene sequence: CDR1 LGHNA, CDR2 YNFKEQ. The CDR3 contains 18 residues. The trim removed 4 bases at V and 4 bases at J, leaving 7 bases unmatched. This CDR3 reads CASSPGLAGGQTTGELFF. CDR3 in DNA: TGTGCCAGCAGCCCTGGACTAGCGGGGGGGCAGACCACCGGGGAGCTGTTTTTT.

V gene TRBV10-3 combines with J gene TRBJ1-1, with 7 positions matching TRBD1. The CDR3 covers 13 residues. The V gene end was trimmed by 4 bases and the J gene end by 1 base; junction bases not matched to a gene: 0. From germline, CDR1 is ENHRY and CDR2 SYGVKD. The CDR3 DNA is TGTGCCATCAGTGGGGACAGGAACACTGAAGCTTTCTTT. Translation gives CAISGDRNTEAFF.

This clone was recorded a few times. J is TRBJ2-2 and V is TRBV6-5, with D perhaps TRBD2 (6 bases). The CDR3 runs to 13 residues. V dropped 6 bases and J dropped 8 bases, with 13 bases sitting between them. Germline lookup yields CDR1 MNHEY and CDR2 SVGAGI. The CDR3 coding sequence is TGTGCCAGCAGGGGAGGCGGGCGGGGGGAGCTGTTTTTT. As protein: CASRGGGRGELFF.

V usage is TRBV19 and J usage is TRBJ2-7; 7 nucleotides agree with TRBD1. The CDR3 loop spans 15 amino acids. Germline V gene sequence: CDR1 LNHDA, CDR2 SQIVND (reference sequence). With 5 bases clipped from V and 7 bases from J, the junction kept 14 bases outside the gene matches. The CDR3 protein is CASSPRTGDRREQYF. DNA for the CDR3: TGTGCCAGTAGTCCGAGGACAGGCGATAGGAGGGAGCAGTACTTC.

The chain joins TRBV7-6 to TRBJ2-2; 12 bases agree with TRBD2. CDR3 size: 19 residues. V dropped 0 bases and J dropped 1; count of bases not matched to a gene: 6. In germline, CDR1 is SGHVS, CDR2 FNYEAQ. CDR3 protein: CASSLAKLAGGLNTGELFF. CDR3 nucleotides: TGTGCCAGCAGCTTAGCGAAACTAGCGGGGGGCCTGAACACCGGGGAGCTGTTTTTT. The full variable domain, its missing parts supplied by reference TRBV7-6 and TRBJ2-2, is GAGVSQSPRYKVTKRGQDVALRCDPISGHVSLYWYRQALGQGPEFLTYFNYEAQQDKSGLPNDRFSAERPEGSISTLTIQRTEQRDSAMYRCASSLAKLAGGLNTGELFFGEGSRLTVL.

Concerning this clone itself: The limits of the CDR3 on the DNA are not certain, so only TCRdb's listed CDR3 is given. The V gene is TRBV9, the J gene TRBJ2-1; the table assigns TRBD1, which was not confirmed against the DNA. Germline CDR1 reads SGDLS; CDR2 reads YYNGEE. Both ends counted, the CDR3 spans 13 residues. CDR3 residues: CASSVAEGTFLFF.

The chain is built from TRBV27 and TRBJ2-1, with a tentative D call TRBD2 (6 bases). The ends were cut back, 5 bases at V and 1 base at J, with 6 bases in the middle. The germline V gene has CDR1 MNHEY and CDR2 SMNVEV (reference sequence). The CDR3 covers 13 residues. The CDR3 loop reads CASSGGSYNEQFF. CDR3 in DNA: TGTGCCAGCAGTGGGGGGTCCTACAATGAGCAGTTCTTC.

This clone was counted only a few times. V is TRBV19 and J is TRBJ2-5, with unresolved D. Trimming removed 5 bases at V and 5 bases at J, with 18 bases between. Looked up from germline, CDR1 is LNHDA and CDR2 is SQIVND (reference sequence). The CDR3 is made up of 15 amino acids. Written as DNA, the CDR3 is TGTGCCAGTAGTCTGACCCAATCCCTCGGGGAGACCCAGTACTTC. This encodes CASSLTQSLGETQYF.